Presented here are 27 T cell receptor beta chains from one specimen sequenced in a study of blood T cells in healthy people across ages. Together with a sample-barcoded 5' primer, a J-beta primer mix was included in a second PCR lasting about 6 to 11 cycles. MiXCR, applied by TCRdb to the 5' RACE reads, yields one record per CDR3 protein. The data show some 900,000 distinct CDR3 sequences, about 48% seen once. The specimen sequenced was blood. The receptors were sampled from a man younger than 40 in good health.

V and J are TRBV12-3 or TRBV12-4 and TRBJ1-4; TRBD1 is a possible D gene (5 bases). Trimming cost V 5 bases and J 7 bases, with 14 bases left between them. This CDR3 region has 14 residues. In nucleotides, the CDR3 is TGTGCCAGCAGTCCTGCGGGGGTGAGTGAAAAACTGTTTTTT. Protein sequence: CASSPAGVSEKLFF.

A single count supports this clonotype. The chain couples TRBV27 to TRBJ1-6; no definite D call. Germline V gene data show CDR1 as MNHEY and CDR2 as SMNVEV (reference sequence). V dropped 3 bases and J dropped 2 bases, with 11 bases sitting between them. The CDR3 has 16 residues. The CDR3 DNA sequence: TGTGCCAGCAGTTTTGGGCGGCCGCCCTATAATTCACCCCTCCACTTT. Amino acids: CASSFGRPPYNSPLHF.

This clonotype was seen ten or more times. The gene calls are TRBV7-6 and TRBJ2-1; a possible D gene is TRBD2 (7 bases). CDR3 length equals 16 residues. V was cut by 2 bases and J by 9 bases, with 20 bases left in between. The germline V gene encodes CDR1 SGHVS and CDR2 FNYEAQ. The CDR3 nucleotides are TGTGCCAGCAGCTTATTGGGCGGGGGCCGAACAAGTGAGCAGTTCTTC. Its translation is CASSLLGGGRTSEQFF.

V usage is TRBV20-1 and J usage is TRBJ2-7; 9 nucleotides agree with TRBD2. CDR3 length equals 16 residues. The V segment lost 0 bases and the J segment 0 bases; nucleotides outside the gene matches: 6. The germline CDR1 and CDR2 sequences are DFQATT and SNEGSKA (reference sequence). CDR3 DNA: TGCAGTGCTAGAGACCCCAGGCGGGGGGGCTCCTACGAGCAGTACTTC. As protein: CSARDPRRGGSYEQYF.

The rearrangement links TRBV7-2 to TRBJ2-7, with D maybe TRBD1 (6 bases). The closer fit of TRBJ2-5 to the DNA end suggests the J call may be wrong. The CDR3 extends over 16 amino acids. Germline values: CDR1 SGHTA, CDR2 FQGNSA. CDR3 protein: CASSPRKTGYGETQYF. For the CDR3, the DNA is TGTGCCAGCAGCCCCCGAAAAACAGGGTATGGGGAGACCCAGTACTTC.

V usage is TRBV20-1 and J usage is TRBJ1-4; 7 nucleotides match TRBD1. Unmatched junction bases numbered 6, after V lost 1 base and J lost 4 bases. The V gene's germline CDR1 is DFQATT and CDR2 SNEGSKA (reference sequence). There are 15 residues in the CDR3. The CDR3 bases are TGCAGTGCTAGAGCCCCCGGGACAGATAATGAAAAACTGTTTTTT. This translates into CSARAPGTDNEKLFF.

This clonotype has just a few counts. The chain has TRBV12-3 or TRBV12-4 and TRBJ2-3, with TRBD2 matching over 8 bases. This CDR3 contains 13 residues. The V gene end was trimmed by 6 bases and the J gene end by 4 bases; junction bases not matched to a gene: 3. The CDR3 here is CASSRAGADTQYF. DNA of the CDR3: TGTGCCAGCAGCAGAGCGGGGGCAGATACGCAGTATTTT.

This clonotype was observed many times. The chain joins TRBV4-2 to TRBJ2-4; 7 bases are a match to TRBD2. Germline loops: CDR1 LGHNA, CDR2 YNFKEQ. V shed 2 bases, J shed 0 bases, and the junction held 7 bases outside the gene matches. The CDR3 is 17 amino acids. The CDR3 region has the DNA TGTGCCAGCAGCCAAATCGACGCGGGGGAAGCCAAAAACATTCAGTACTTC. Translation gives CASSQIDAGEAKNIQYF.

V gene TRBV28 combines with J gene TRBJ1-2; 9 nucleotides agree with TRBD1. The J segment lost 8 bases and the V segment lost 5 bases, leaving 9 bases of the junction unmatched. The CDR3 has 14 residues. The germline gives CDR1 MDHEN, CDR2 SYDVKM. CDR3 protein: CASSTSRQGGGYTF. The CDR3 nucleotides read TGTGCCAGCAGTACATCCCGACAGGGGGGAGGCTACACCTTC.

The V and J genes are TRBV7-9 and TRBJ1-5; D is ambiguous. The CDR3 length is 17 residues. The ends were cut back, 5 bases at V and 2 bases at J, with 19 bases in the middle. Germline values: CDR1 SEHNR, CDR2 FQNEAQ (reference sequence). Here the CDR3 reads CASSLEGTGKGNQPQHF. The CDR3 DNA reads TGTGCCAGCAGCCTCGAGGGCACGGGGAAGGGCAATCAGCCCCAGCATTTT.

V gene TRBV25-1 combines with J gene TRBJ2-2; D is unresolved. The CDR3 is 15 residues long. With 5 bases removed from V and 1 base from J, the gap between germline ends came to 11 bases. CDR1 MGHDK and CDR2 SYGVNS come from the germline V gene. The CDR3 DNA reads as TGTGCCAGCAGTTCGGCGACCGTGAACACCGGGGAGCTGTTTTTT. Encoded protein: CASSSATVNTGELFF.

This clonotype has only a few counts. The chain recombines TRBV12-3 or TRBV12-4 with TRBJ2-3, with 7 bases identical to TRBD2. CDR3 length equals 14 residues. V lost 4 bases and J lost 6; bases outside the gene matches: 7. The CDR3 spells CASSSSGPRDTQYF. CDR3 nucleotide sequence: TGTGCCAGCAGTTCTAGCGGCCCTCGGGATACGCAGTATTTT.

This clonotype was seen at least ten times. The J gene is TRBJ2-5, the V gene TRBV14; D call uncertain. CDR1 SGHDN and CDR2 FVKESK come from the germline V gene. This CDR3 has 11 amino acids. Trimming stripped 3 bases from V and 5 bases from J, with 4 bases between. This chain's CDR3 is CASSHSETQYF. The CDR3 region has the DNA TGTGCCAGCAGCCATAGCGAGACCCAGTACTTC.

DNA for the CDR3: TGCGCCAGCAGCGTCGGGGAGGTTTACTATGGCTACACCTTC. Translating gives CASSVGEVYYGYTF. The chain couples TRBV5-1 to TRBJ1-2, with D hard to call. Trimming removed 4 bases at V and 3 bases at J, with 13 bases between. The CDR3 loop spans 14 amino acids. Germline V lookup: CDR1 SGHRS, CDR2 YFSETQ.

The V call is TRBV6-1, the J call TRBJ1-2, with 8 bases fitting TRBD1. This CDR3 comprises 17 residues. Trimming cost V 4 bases and J 8 bases; bases outside gene matches: 18. Germline V gives CDR1 MNHNS, CDR2 SASEGT. DNA of the CDR3: TGTGCCAGCAGTGCACCCCGGGGGACAGGAAATTATGGAGGCTACACCTTC. It codes for CASSAPRGTGNYGGYTF.

This clonotype was counted only a few times. The chain recombines TRBV12-3 or TRBV12-4 with TRBJ1-6; tentative D call: TRBD1 (6 bases). Trimming took off 4 bases at V and 10 bases at J, with 20 bases between the two ends. The CDR3 loop spans 16 amino acids. CDR3 region: CASSSTGPRVQSPLHF. CDR3 DNA: TGTGCCAGCAGTTCCACAGGGCCTCGCGTCCAATCACCCCTCCACTTT.

The chain links TRBV7-2 to TRBJ2-1, with unresolved D. This CDR3 spans 15 amino acids. Trimming shortened V by 8 bases and J by 6 bases, and 20 bases separated the two germline ends. Germline V lookup: CDR1 SGHTA, CDR2 FQGNSA. Written as DNA, the CDR3 is TGTGCCAGCGGAGTTCGGGTAGGTCGTCGCAATGAGCAGTTCTTC. As protein: CASGVRVGRRNEQFF.

The CDR3 region is CASSPRKGISNQPQHF. The CDR3 DNA follows: TGTGCCAGCTCACCACGAAAAGGAATTAGCAATCAGCCCCAGCATTTT. The V call is TRBV18, the J call TRBJ1-5; D remains unclear. CDR3 length: 16 amino acids. CDR1 and CDR2 (germline): KGHSH, LQKENI. V was cut by 1 base and J by 0 bases, with 10 bases left in between.

The chain couples TRBV6-5 to TRBJ1-6; D is perhaps TRBD1 (5 bases). The V and J ends lost 5 bases and 7 bases respectively, with 15 bases between them. Per germline, CDR1 MNHEY and CDR2 SVGAGI. This CDR3 is 15 amino acids long. The CDR3 DNA sequence: TGTGCCAGCAGTCCCAGGGAAGGGACGAATTCACCCCTCCACTTT. Its protein product is CASSPREGTNSPLHF.

This chain joins TRBV3-1 and TRBJ2-1; 9 positions match TRBD2. Germline CDR1 LGHDT, CDR2 YNNKEL (reference sequence). V trimming: 1 base; J trimming: 4 bases; junction bases outside the gene matches: 8. This CDR3 region has 17 residues. The CDR3 coding sequence is TGTGCCAGCAGCCAAGGGTGGGCTAGCGGGGTTTACAATGAGCAGTTCTTC. Amino acid sequence: CASSQGWASGVYNEQFF.

This clonotype was seen a single time. The chain joins TRBV28 to TRBJ1-3; D is unclear. CDR3 length equals 12 residues. CDR1 MDHEN and CDR2 SYDVKM come from the germline V gene. Trimming removed 5 bases at V and 4 bases at J, with 6 bases between. The CDR3 here is CASSPEGNTIYF. The CDR3 bases are TGTGCCAGCAGTCCCGAGGGAAACACCATATATTTT.

A note on this clonotype: A much larger clone lies a single base off, so this may be a read error. The chain has TRBV6-5 and TRBJ2-3; 10 nucleotides align to TRBD2. The CDR3 has 15 residues. CDR1 and CDR2 from the germline V gene are MNHEY and SVGAGI. The V gene end was trimmed by 6 bases and the J gene end by 1 base; junction bases not matched to a gene: 4. CDR3 bases: TGTGCCAGCAGAACCCTAGCGGGGGGCACAGATACGCAGTATTTT. Translation gives CASRTLAGGTDTQYF.

V gene TRBV12-3 or TRBV12-4 combines with J gene TRBJ2-2; unclear D gene. The V gene lost 6 bases and the J gene lost 2 bases, with 16 bases spanning the gap. The CDR3 runs 16 residues. The CDR3 sequence is CASSYTAGKNTGELFF. The DNA for the CDR3 is TGTGCCAGCAGCTACACCGCCGGAAAAAACACCGGGGAGCTGTTTTTT.

The chain employs TRBV7-2 and TRBJ2-2, with 11 bases lining up with TRBD2. The germline gives CDR1 SGHTA, CDR2 FQGNSA. The CDR3 has 16 residues. Trimming removed 4 bases from V and 6 bases from J; junction bases left unmatched: 7. The CDR3 loop is CASSSTSGIQAGELFF. CDR3 nucleotide sequence: TGTGCCAGCAGCTCGACTAGCGGGATTCAGGCCGGGGAGCTGTTTTTT.

The chain uses TRBV6-6 and TRBJ2-3; D may be TRBD2 (6 bases). Trimming removed 2 bases from V and 2 bases from J, with 11 bases in between. This CDR3 spans 15 amino acids. The germline CDR1 and CDR2 sequences are MNHNY and SVGAGI (reference sequence). CDR3 amino acids: CASSYRDSITDTQYF. The CDR3 region has the DNA TGTGCCAGCAGTTACCGGGACTCAATCACAGATACGCAGTATTTT.

The sample holds a few counts of this clonotype. The chain carries TRBV7-8 and TRBJ1-5; D is perhaps TRBD1 (6 bases). Germline V gives CDR1 SGHVS, CDR2 FQNEAQ. CDR3 length equals 17 residues. V gave up 3 bases and J gave up 3 bases, with 18 bases separating them. This chain's CDR3 is CASSFSPRGGSNQPQHF. CDR3 DNA: TGTGCCAGCAGCTTCTCCCCCAGGGGAGGGTCCAATCAGCCCCAGCATTTT.

The chain joins TRBV5-1 to TRBJ1-5; D is unclear. The CDR3 totals 16 residues. The V gene's germline CDR1 is SGHRS and CDR2 YFSETQ. V lost 6 bases and J lost 4, with 20 bases in between. CDR3 amino acids: CASTMEAALPNQPQHF. CDR3 nucleotides: TGCGCCAGCACCATGGAGGCGGCGCTCCCTAATCAGCCCCAGCATTTT.